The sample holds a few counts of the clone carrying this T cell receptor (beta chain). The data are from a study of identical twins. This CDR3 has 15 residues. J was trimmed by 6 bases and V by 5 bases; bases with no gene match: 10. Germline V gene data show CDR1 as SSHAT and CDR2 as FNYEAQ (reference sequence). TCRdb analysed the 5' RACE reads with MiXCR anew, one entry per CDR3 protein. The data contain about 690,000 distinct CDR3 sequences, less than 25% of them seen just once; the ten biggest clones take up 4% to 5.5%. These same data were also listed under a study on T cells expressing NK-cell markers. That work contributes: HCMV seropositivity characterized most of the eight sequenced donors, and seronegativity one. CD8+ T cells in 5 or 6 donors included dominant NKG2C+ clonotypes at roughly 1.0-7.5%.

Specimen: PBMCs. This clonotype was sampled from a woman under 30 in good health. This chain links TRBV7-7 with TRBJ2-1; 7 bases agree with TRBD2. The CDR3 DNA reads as TGTGCCAGCAGCCCCAGATTAGCGGGCATCAATGAGCAGTTCTTC. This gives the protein CASSPRLAGINEQFF.